A selection of T cell receptor beta chains follows, all from one sample in a study of blood T cell repertoires in COVID-19. Some clones are missing from TCRdb's copy, which holds only in-frame ones; the method was immunoSEQ multiplex PCR. Counted here are some 50,000 clones, around nine tenths occurring once; the ten biggest clones make up roughly 3.5%. The sample comprised peripheral blood. These receptors were taken from a human donor in a cohort sampled during active COVID-19. CDR3s include the opening cysteine and the closing phenylalanine or tryptophan. Fields, in order: V gene, D gene, clone size, J gene, CDR3 protein, CDR3 DNA. A D gene is named only where the DNA matches it firmly. Size is omitted from some rows. Given values are once, few, many or a class for expanded clones.

>TRBV10-2|TRBD2|.|TRBJ2-1
CASSEFGTSGGAVNEQFF
TGCGCCAGCAGTGAGTTTGGGACTAGCGGGGGGGCAGTCAATGAGCAGTTCTTC
>TRBV5-1|TRBD2|.|TRBJ2-3
CASSLWTSGTDTQYF
TGCGCCAGCAGCTTATGGACTAGCGGCACAGATACGCAGTATTTT
>TRBV7-9|TRBD1|once|TRBJ1-1
CASSPPNRDSSNTEAFF
TGTGCCAGCAGCCCACCAAATAGGGACAGCTCGAACACTGAAGCTTTCTTT
>TRBV7-9|.|few|TRBJ1-4
CASSLVLGQGRKKLFF
TGTGCCAGCAGCTTAGTGTTGGGCCAGGGAAGGAAAAAACTGTTTTTT
>TRBV4-1|.|.|TRBJ1-4
CASEGRGEKLFF
TGCGCCAGCGAGGGCCGTGGTGAAAAACTGTTTTTT
>TRBV5-1|.|.|TRBJ2-5
CASSPLSAGQGETQYF
TGCGCCAGCAGTCCTTTGTCCGCGGGTCAGGGGGAGACCCAGTACTTC
>TRBV27|TRBD1|.|TRBJ2-7
CASSLWAGTGGDYEQYF
TGTGCCAGCAGTTTATGGGCCGGGACAGGGGGAGATTACGAGCAGTACTTC
>TRBV5-1|TRBD1|.|TRBJ2-5
CASSLASGQGAQETQYF
TGCGCCAGCAGCTTGGCCTCGGGACAGGGGGCCCAAGAGACCCAGTACTTC
>TRBV9|TRBD2|.|TRBJ2-7
CASSPRTSGDYEQYF
TGTGCCAGCAGCCCTAGGACTAGCGGGGACTACGAGCAGTACTTC
>TRBV7-2|.|.|TRBJ1-1
CASSLSSSGLTEAFF
TGTGCCAGCAGCTTAAGCTCGTCAGGGCTCACTGAAGCTTTCTTT
>TRBV3-1/TRBV3-2|.|.|TRBJ1-2
CASSPRGSPYGYTF
TGTGCCAGCAGCCCCCGAGGGTCGCCCTATGGCTACACCTTC
>TRBV18|.|.|TRBJ1-2
CASSPRTPGGDYGYTF
TGTGCCAGCTCACCACGGACCCCGGGCGGGGACTATGGCTACACCTTC
>TRBV3-1/TRBV3-2|.|.|TRBJ1-1
CASSSLRNTEAFF
TGTGCCAGCAGCTCTCTCAGGAACACTGAAGCTTTCTTT
>TRBV27|TRBD2|.|TRBJ2-2
CASRLALAGGVTGELFF
TGTGCCAGCAGACTTGCACTAGCGGGAGGTGTCACCGGGGAGCTGTTTTTT
>TRBV3-1/TRBV3-2|.|few|TRBJ1-3
CASSQAGVAGHRYTIYF
TGTGCCAGCAGCCAAGCTGGGGTGGCAGGACATCGCTACACCATATATTTT
>TRBV18|TRBD1|.|TRBJ2-5
CASSPTAGQGQETQYF
TGTGCCAGCTCACCGACTGCCGGACAGGGCCAAGAGACCCAGTACTTC
>TRBV7-2|TRBD1|.|TRBJ1-2
CASSLARTGGGYTF
TGTGCCAGCAGCTTAGCGAGGACAGGCGGCGGCTACACCTTC
>TRBV27|TRBD1|.|TRBJ1-2
CASSFTGAHGYTF
TGTGCCAGCAGTTTTACAGGGGCCCATGGCTACACCTTC
>TRBV19|.|.|TRBJ2-6
CASTGEISSGANVLTF
TGTGCCAGTACGGGGGAAATCAGCTCTGGGGCCAACGTCCTGACTTTC
>TRBV7-6|TRBD1|.|TRBJ2-3
CASSSAGQGTDTQYF
TGTGCCAGCAGCTCGGCTGGACAGGGGACAGATACGCAGTATTTT
>TRBV4-1|.|.|TRBJ2-5
CASSQVPGGPSSQETQYF
TGCGCCAGCAGCCAAGTTCCGGGGGGCCCATCGTCCCAAGAGACCCAGTACTTC
>TRBV12-3/TRBV12-4|.|.|TRBJ2-2
CASSLRESGELFF
TGTGCCAGCAGTTTGAGGGAGTCGGGGGAGCTGTTTTTT
>TRBV5-1|TRBD1|few|TRBJ1-3
CASSLQGNSGNTIYF
TGCGCCAGCAGCTTACAGGGGAACTCTGGAAACACCATATATTTT
>TRBV7-9|TRBD1|.|TRBJ2-7
CASSSTPGQESFSSYEQYF
TGTGCCAGCAGCTCAACTCCGGGACAGGAATCCTTCAGCTCCTACGAGCAGTACTTC
>TRBV27|.|once|TRBJ2-3
CASSYRGTADTQYF
TGTGCCAGCAGTTATCGCGGGACAGCAGATACGCAGTATTTT
>TRBV25-1|TRBD2|once|TRBJ2-2
CASRAGLASNTGELFF
TGTGCCAGCAGAGCGGGACTAGCGTCGAACACCGGGGAGCTGTTTTTT
>TRBV7-2|.|.|TRBJ2-1
CASGRQRSSYNEQFF
TGTGCCAGCGGAAGACAGAGGAGCTCCTACAATGAGCAGTTCTTC
>TRBV2|TRBD1|.|TRBJ2-7
CASRQRTGYEQYF
TGTGCCAGCAGACAAAGGACAGGGTACGAGCAGTACTTC
>TRBV5-1|.|.|TRBJ2-1
CASSFKGQTRDEQFF
TGCGCCAGCAGCTTTAAGGGGCAAACACGGGATGAGCAGTTCTTC
>TRBV7-2|.|.|TRBJ1-1
CASSLVGGEGLAFF
TGTGCCAGCAGCTTAGTCGGAGGGGAGGGACTAGCTTTCTTT
>TRBV2|TRBD1|.|TRBJ1-2
CASRPLDRVEGYTF
TGTGCCAGCAGGCCTTTAGACAGGGTGGAGGGCTACACCTTC
>TRBV5-6|.|.|TRBJ1-6
CASSTPRGVYNSPLHF
TGTGCCAGCAGTACTCCCAGGGGAGTTTATAATTCACCCCTCCACTTT
>TRBV9|.|.|TRBJ1-2
CASSLGVGAFYGYTF
TGTGCCAGCAGCCTCGGGGTAGGAGCGTTCTATGGCTACACCTTC
>TRBV4-1|.|few|TRBJ1-6
CASSQSVGEPLHF
TGCGCCAGCAGCCAGTCTGTAGGAGAACCCCTCCACTTT
>TRBV19|TRBD2|.|TRBJ2-5
CASSVSSGDQETQYF
TGTGCCAGTAGTGTGTCTAGCGGGGACCAAGAGACCCAGTACTTC
>TRBV25-1|.|.|TRBJ2-7
CASSKLDPEQYF
TGTGCCAGCAGTAAACTAGATCCCGAGCAGTACTTC
>TRBV7-8|.|.|TRBJ1-5
CASSSGNGRFSNQPQHF
TGTGCCAGCAGCTCCGGGAACGGACGGTTTAGCAATCAGCCCCAGCATTTT
>TRBV7-3|.|.|TRBJ2-6
CASSPEVSGANVLTF
TGTGCCAGCAGCCCGGAGGTCTCTGGGGCCAACGTCCTGACTTTC
>TRBV21-1|.|.|TRBJ1-6
CASKLDSVNSPLHF
TGTGCCAGCAAACTGGACAGTGTAAATTCACCCCTCCACTTT
>TRBV19|TRBD1|.|TRBJ2-7
CASSIRTGGHYEQYF
TGTGCCAGTAGTATTCGTACAGGGGGACACTACGAGCAGTACTTC
>TRBV9|.|.|TRBJ1-1
CASSAPNRDTEAFF
TGTGCCAGCAGCGCACCGAACCGGGACACTGAAGCTTTCTTT